The subject of this entry is one TCR beta chain. The antigen is not known. The data were taken from a study of pediatric ulcerative colitis. General observations from the study: In rectum, acute severe colitis had expanded clones and less diversity. Two rectal CDR3 clonotypes occurred in all ulcerative colitis patients.

The diagnostic colonoscopy in ulcerative colitis patients preceded any immunosuppressive treatment. Sequencing used immunoSEQ multiplex PCR; TCRdb keeps in-frame clones, though not all of them. The sample consists of approximately 60,000 clones, 70% to 90% of them appearing once. The TCR comes from a boy aged 5-17 years with severe ulcerative colitis. The sequenced material came from blood.

This CDR3 reads CSVAVGGMNEQFF. As DNA, the CDR3 is TGCAGCGTAGCCGTGGGGGGAATGAATGAGCAGTTCTTC. The chain carries TRBV29-1 and TRBJ2-1, with D tentatively TRBD2 (6 bases). The CDR3 extends over 13 amino acids. Trimming removed 6 bases at V and 7 bases at J, with 16 bases between. Germline V gene lookup returns CDR1 SQVTM and CDR2 ANQGSEA.